This T cell receptor (beta chain) emerged from a study of human T cells and chemical hapten exposure. Germline V gene lookup returns CDR1 SQVTM and CDR2 ANQGSEA. The CDR3 runs to 13 residues. V lost 7 bases and J lost 4; bases outside the gene matches: 8. TCRdb ran MiXCR on the RACE reads and lists one entry per CDR3 protein. In the table there are roughly 180,000 distinct CDR3 sequences, around 24% of which are singletons. Time point reported: patch test 1, 2 weeks after DPC sensitization. The treatment is: therapeutic diphenylcyclopropenone sensitization with weekly scalp DPC. The sequence was obtained from a woman aged 50 to 60 with alopecia areata. Some clones in this sample may be carry-over from other donors' samples. This sequence joins TRBV29-1 and TRBJ2-5, with 8 nucleotides matching TRBD2. Sample: whole blood, taken in connection with sensitization to the hapten diphenylcyclopropenone (DPC). CDR3 nucleotides: TGCAGCGAGGGGACTGCGGGGGGAGAGACCCAGTACTTC. This codes for CSEGTAGGETQYF.